This T cell receptor (beta chain) was sequenced in a study of T cell responses to AZD1222 COVID-19 vaccine. Study findings and constraints: Researchers took repertoire samples only after the peak T cell response had come. The donor group comprised mostly white British people and more females; the analysis possibly underestimated clonal diversity. In the spike-specific TCR repertoire, nearly half reportedly target unmutated variant regions. AZD1222 recipients seropositive at baseline numbered only five to seven.

Profiling relied on immunoSEQ multiplex PCR, and the TCRdb table lists in-frame clones only, not all of them. The sample has 100,000 to 150,000 clones, around 94% seen once. As concerns this clone: As yet, its antigen is unknown.

Trimming took off 4 bases at V and 6 bases at J, with 19 bases between the two ends. The CDR3 is 15 residues long. CDR1 SGHRS and CDR2 YFSETQ come from the germline V gene. The sample in question was peripheral blood, obtained on day 0 of AZD1222 vaccination. The clonotype was recovered from an adult in good health. The chain links TRBV5-1 to TRBJ1-1; maybe TRBD1 (5 bases). The chain's CDR3 is CASSGEWGSNAEAFF. CDR3 DNA sequence: TGCGCCAGCAGCGGGGAGTGGGGGTCCAACGCTGAAGCTTTCTTT.